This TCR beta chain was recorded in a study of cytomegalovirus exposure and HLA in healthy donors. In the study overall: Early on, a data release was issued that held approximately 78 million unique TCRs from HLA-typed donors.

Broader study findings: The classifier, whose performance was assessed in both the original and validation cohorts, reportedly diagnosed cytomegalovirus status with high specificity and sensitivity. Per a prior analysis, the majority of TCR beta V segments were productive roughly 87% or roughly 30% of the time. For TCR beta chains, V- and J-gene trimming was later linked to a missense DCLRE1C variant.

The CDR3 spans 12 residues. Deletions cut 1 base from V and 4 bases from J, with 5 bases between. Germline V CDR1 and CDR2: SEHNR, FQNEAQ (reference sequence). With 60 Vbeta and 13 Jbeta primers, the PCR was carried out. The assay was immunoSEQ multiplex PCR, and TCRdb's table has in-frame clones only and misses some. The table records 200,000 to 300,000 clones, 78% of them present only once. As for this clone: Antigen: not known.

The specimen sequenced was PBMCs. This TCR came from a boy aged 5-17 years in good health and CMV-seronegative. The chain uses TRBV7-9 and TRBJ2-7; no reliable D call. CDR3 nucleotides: TGTGCCAGCAGCTTAGGCACTTACGAGCAGTACTTC. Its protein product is CASSLGTYEQYF.